This T cell receptor (beta chain) comes out of a study of blood T cells in healthy people across ages. Study outcomes and limitations: More naive CD4+ cells and higher diversity were found in long-lived than in aged donors.

The donors, all healthy, were Caucasians living in Russia, aged roughly 6 to 100. V lost 6 bases to trimming and J lost 4 bases, with 4 bases between them. CDR3 length: 11 amino acids. A second PCR, run for roughly 7 to 11 cycles, used a sample-barcoded 5' primer plus a J-beta primer mix. Every cDNA molecule bore a tag from a template-switch adaptor containing 12 random nucleotides. TCRdb passed the 5' RACE reads through MiXCR, listing each CDR3 protein once. The table shows around 990,000 distinct CDR3 sequences, with almost 25% occurring only once. The table lists this clonotype with many counts. The antigen remains undetermined. A further study also used this sample, focusing on T cells of mothers and their children. That paper states: Thymic selection molds TCR recombination products alike in related and unrelated pairs.

This TCR was recovered from a girl aged 2-10 years in good health. Sequencing was done on a sample of blood. J is TRBJ2-1 and V is TRBV12-3 or TRBV12-4; D not resolved. DNA for the CDR3: TGTGCCAGCAGAATATACAATGAGCAGTTCTTC. Residues: CASRIYNEQFF.